This section outlines one TCR beta chain sequence together with its context. Some clones are missing from TCRdb's copy, which holds only in-frame ones; the method was immunoSEQ multiplex PCR. Among a few hundred thousand clones, around 88% were seen once, and the ten largest hold roughly 2.9%. The record originates from a study of blood T cell repertoires in COVID-19. Germline CDR1 LGHDT, CDR2 YNNKEL (reference sequence). The V end was cut by 1 base, the J end by 4 bases, with 11 bases between. This CDR3 is 14 amino acids long. This TCR came from a man between 50 and 59 years old with active or convalescent COVID-19. The V gene is TRBV3-1 (or the pseudogene TRBV3-2), the J gene TRBJ2-7; D is unclear. Sequenced input: peripheral blood. CDR3 bases: TGTGCCAGCAGCCAAGGGGCAAACGGATACGAGCAGTACTTC. This translates into CASSQGANGYEQYF.